This TCR beta chain was recovered during a study of response to subunit inactivated influenza vaccine (dated by TCRdb to 2017 to 2018). Some background on the complete study: Deep quantitative profiling of the T cell receptor repertoire was used in the study to follow responses to a trivalent subunit inactivated influenza vaccine. The paper as a whole reports these results and caveats: The authors suggested that each seasonal influenza vaccination may recruit only a limited number of new T cells.

Libraries were prepared through RT-PCR. The instrument was an Illumina HiSeq 2500. Using fastp trimming at Q25 and MiXCR clonotype assembly, TCRdb reanalyzed the public sequencing data and kept in-frame beta chains. Every distinct CDR3 protein forms one entry, paired with its most common genes and DNA. Recorded for this sample are 400,000 to 550,000 distinct CDR3 sequences; about 25% of them occurred a single time. 1.9% of the sample rests with the top ten. Comments on this clonotype: Its antigen is still unknown. The sample holds no much larger clone one base away, and base qualities are not on file.

The CDR3 goes from the cysteine to the phenylalanine over 15 residues. The retained sequence is limited to the CDR3, 45 bases, with the frame set at the first base. At the junction V is shortened by 0 bases and J by 4 bases, with 14 bases in between. According to the germline V gene, CDR1 reads SGDLS and CDR2 reads YYNGEE. The sequence was collected from a man aged 50 or older who received an inactivated influenza vaccine. Donor details come from another sample of the same person, matched by shared clones. The source was CD4+ T cells sorted from PBMCs, collected roughly 5 days after vaccination. The V and J segments used are TRBV9 and TRBJ2-7; perhaps TRBD1 is the D gene, with 6 bases matching. The CDR3 sequence is CASSVAAGALYEQYF. The sequence in DNA is TGTGCCAGCAGCGTAGCGGCAGGGGCCCTTTACGAGCAGTACTTC.